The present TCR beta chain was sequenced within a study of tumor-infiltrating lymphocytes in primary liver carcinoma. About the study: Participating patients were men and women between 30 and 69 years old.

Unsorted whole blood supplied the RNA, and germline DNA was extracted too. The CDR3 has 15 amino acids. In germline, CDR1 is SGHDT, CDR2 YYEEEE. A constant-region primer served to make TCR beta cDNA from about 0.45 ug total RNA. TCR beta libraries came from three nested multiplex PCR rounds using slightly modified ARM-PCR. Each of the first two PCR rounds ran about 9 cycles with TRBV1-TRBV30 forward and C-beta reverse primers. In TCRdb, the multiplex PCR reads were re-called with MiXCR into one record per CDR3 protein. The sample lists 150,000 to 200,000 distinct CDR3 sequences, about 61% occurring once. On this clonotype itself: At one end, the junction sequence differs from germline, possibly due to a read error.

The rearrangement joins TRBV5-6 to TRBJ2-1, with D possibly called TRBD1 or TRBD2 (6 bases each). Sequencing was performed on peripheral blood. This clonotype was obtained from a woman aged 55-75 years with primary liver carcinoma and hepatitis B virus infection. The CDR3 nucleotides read TGTGTCAGCAGCTTGGGTTTCGTGGGGGGCAACGAGCAGTTCTTC. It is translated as CVSSLGFVGGNEQFF.